This T cell receptor (beta chain) stems from a study of cytomegalovirus exposure and HLA in healthy donors. General study findings and limits: Excluded were some V segments that proved indistinguishable, including TRBV6-2 and TRBV6-3.

Comments on this clone: Its antigen remains unknown.

The CDR3 loop spans 16 amino acids. CDR1 LNHDA and CDR2 SQIVND come from the germline V gene (reference sequence). Trimming pared 6 bases from V and 2 bases from J, leaving 18 bases between. The PCR used 60 Vbeta and 13 Jbeta primers. Some clones are missing from TCRdb's copy, which holds only in-frame ones; the method was immunoSEQ multiplex PCR. The sample has about 200,000 clones; around nine tenths are singletons. This sequence joins TRBV19 and TRBJ2-3; D may be TRBD1 (5 bases). This clonotype was sampled from a woman between 25 and 40 years old in good health and CMV-seronegative. The sequencing input was PBMCs. This chain's CDR3 is CASSMPGAEYTDTQYF. The CDR3, as DNA: TGTGCCAGTAGCATGCCTGGGGCGGAATACACAGATACGCAGTATTTT.